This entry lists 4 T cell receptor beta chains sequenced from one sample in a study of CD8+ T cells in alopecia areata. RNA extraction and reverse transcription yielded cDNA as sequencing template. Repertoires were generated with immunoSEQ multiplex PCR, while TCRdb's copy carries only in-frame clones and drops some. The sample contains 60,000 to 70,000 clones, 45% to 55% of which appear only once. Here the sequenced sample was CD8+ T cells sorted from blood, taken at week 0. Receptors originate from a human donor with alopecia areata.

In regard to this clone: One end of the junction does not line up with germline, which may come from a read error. For the CDR3, the DNA is TGTGCCTCAATCCAACCCGGGACTAGCGGGAGAGGGTACTACAATAAGCAGTTCTTC. Translating gives CASIQPGTSGRGYYNKQFF. The chain joins TRBV30 to TRBJ2-1; 14 bases align to TRBD2. The CDR3 sequence is 19 residues long. The V gene's germline CDR1 is GTSNPN and CDR2 SVGIG (reference sequence).

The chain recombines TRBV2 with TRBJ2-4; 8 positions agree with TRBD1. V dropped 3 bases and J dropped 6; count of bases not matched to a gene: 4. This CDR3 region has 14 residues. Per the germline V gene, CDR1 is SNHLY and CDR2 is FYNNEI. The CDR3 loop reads CASSERTGGNIQYF. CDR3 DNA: TGTGCCAGCAGTGAGCGAACAGGGGGAAACATTCAGTACTTC.

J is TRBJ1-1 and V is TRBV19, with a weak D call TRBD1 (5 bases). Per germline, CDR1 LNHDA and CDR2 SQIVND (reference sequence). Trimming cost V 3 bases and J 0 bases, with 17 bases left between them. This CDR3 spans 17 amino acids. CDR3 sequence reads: CASSIQVQGWMNTEAFF. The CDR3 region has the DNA TGTGCCAGTAGTATTCAAGTGCAGGGTTGGATGAACACTGAAGCTTTCTTT. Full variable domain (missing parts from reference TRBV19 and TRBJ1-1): DGGITQSPKYLFRKEGQNVTLSCEQNLNHDAMYWYRQDPGQGLRLIYYSQIVNDFQKGDIAEGYSVSREKKESFPLTVTSAQKNPTAFYLCASSIQVQGWMNTEAFFGQGTRLTVV.

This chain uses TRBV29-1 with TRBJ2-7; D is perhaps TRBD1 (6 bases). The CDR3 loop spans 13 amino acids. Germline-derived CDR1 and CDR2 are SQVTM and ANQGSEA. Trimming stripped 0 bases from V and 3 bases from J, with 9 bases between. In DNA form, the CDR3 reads TGCAGCGTTGAAGATGTGGACAGCTACGAGCAGTACTTC. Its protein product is CSVEDVDSYEQYF.